A selection of T cell receptor beta chains follows, all from one sample in a study of shared clonotypes between healthy human individuals. Libraries were prepared by immunoSEQ multiplex PCR; TCRdb keeps only in-frame clonotypes and omits some of them. Of roughly 500,000 clones in the sample, around 79% were seen once. Sequenced sample: PBMCs. These receptors were obtained from a woman between 40 and 55 years old in good health. Some clones in this sample may be carry-over from other donors' samples. Both conserved end residues are part of each CDR3. Each record gives: CDR3 length, D gene, V gene, clone size, J gene, CDR3 protein, CDR3 DNA. A D gene is named only where the DNA matches it firmly. Size values are once, few and many counts, or a class for expanded clones, and some rows have none.

16	TRBD2	TRBV7-3	.	TRBJ2-3	CASSPTSGRSTDTQYF	TGTGCCAGCAGCCCCACTAGCGGGAGGAGCACAGATACGCAGTATTTT
14	.	TRBV11-2	.	TRBJ2-7	CASSSRGASYEQYF	TGTGCCAGCAGCTCGAGGGGCGCCTCCTACGAGCAGTACTTC
16	.	TRBV28	.	TRBJ1-4	CASSLSAMATNEKLFF	TGTGCCAGCAGTTTATCCGCAATGGCAACTAATGAAAAACTGTTTTTT
14	.	TRBV9	.	TRBJ2-1	CASSADSSYNEQFF	TGTGCCAGCAGCGCTGACAGTTCGTACAATGAGCAGTTCTTC
17	TRBD2	TRBV28	.	TRBJ2-7	CASSFSASGSRKYEQYF	TGTGCCAGCAGTTTTTCGGCTAGCGGGAGTAGGAAGTACGAGCAGTACTTC
13	.	TRBV6-1	many	TRBJ2-3	CASTPPGADTQYF	TGTGCCAGCACTCCCCCGGGGGCAGATACGCAGTATTTT
15	TRBD2	TRBV5-1	.	TRBJ2-5	CASSVTSGSQETQYF	TGCGCCAGCAGCGTGACTAGCGGGAGTCAAGAGACCCAGTACTTC
18	TRBD2	TRBV30	.	TRBJ2-2	CAWRRGLAGDTGTGELFF	TGTGCCTGGAGGCGGGGACTAGCGGGAGACACCGGGACCGGGGAGCTGTTTTTT
14	TRBD2	TRBV30	.	TRBJ2-1	CAWSGGLARNEQFF	TGTGCCTGGAGTGGAGGACTAGCGAGGAATGAGCAGTTCTTC
13	.	TRBV28	many	TRBJ1-4	CASRQYSGIKLFF	TGTGCCAGCAGACAATACAGCGGAATAAAACTGTTTTTT
16	TRBD2	TRBV28	.	TRBJ2-1	CASSLPGTSGRNEQFF	TGTGCCAGCAGTTTACCCGGGACTAGCGGGAGGAATGAGCAGTTCTTC
15	.	TRBV7-2	.	TRBJ2-2	CASSLGESAGGELFF	TGTGCCAGCAGCTTAGGGGAATCCGCAGGCGGGGAGCTGTTTTTT
14	TRBD1	TRBV5-4	.	TRBJ1-1	CASSRQGPDTEAFF	TGTGCCAGCAGCAGACAGGGGCCTGACACTGAAGCTTTCTTT
15	TRBD2	TRBV5-4	.	TRBJ2-7	CASSTGSGSVYEQYF	TGTGCCAGCAGCACGGGGAGCGGGAGTGTCTACGAGCAGTACTTC
16	.	TRBV28	.	TRBJ1-5	CASRARKQGRNQPQHF	TGTGCCAGCAGGGCGAGGAAACAGGGACGTAATCAGCCCCAGCATTTT